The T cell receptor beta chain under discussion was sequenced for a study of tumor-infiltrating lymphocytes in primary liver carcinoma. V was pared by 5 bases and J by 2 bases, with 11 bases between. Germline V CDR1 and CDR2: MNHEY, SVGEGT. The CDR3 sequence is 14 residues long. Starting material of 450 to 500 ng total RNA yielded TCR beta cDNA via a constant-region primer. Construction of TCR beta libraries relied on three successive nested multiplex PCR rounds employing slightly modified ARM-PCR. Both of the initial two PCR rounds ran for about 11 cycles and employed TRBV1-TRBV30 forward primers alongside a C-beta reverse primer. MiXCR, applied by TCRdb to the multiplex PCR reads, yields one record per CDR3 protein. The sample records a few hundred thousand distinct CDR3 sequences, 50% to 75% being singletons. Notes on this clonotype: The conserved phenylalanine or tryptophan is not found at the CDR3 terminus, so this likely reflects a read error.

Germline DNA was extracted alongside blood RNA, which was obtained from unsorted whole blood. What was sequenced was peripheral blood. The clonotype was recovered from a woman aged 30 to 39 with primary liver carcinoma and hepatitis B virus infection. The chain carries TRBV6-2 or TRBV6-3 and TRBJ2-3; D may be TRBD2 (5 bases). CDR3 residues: CASSAQRPTDTQYY. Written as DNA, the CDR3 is TGTGCCAGCAGTGCCCAGCGGCCCACAGATACGCAGTATTAT.